The clone carrying this TCR beta chain showed up many times. These data are taken from a study of T cells in Graves' hyperthyroidism and ophthalmopathy. Amplification of TCR beta CDR3 regions was performed using RNA transcripts as template. RT-PCR in the first round (using the HTBI primer set) targeted the TCR CDR3. TCRdb processed the multiplex PCR reads anew with MiXCR; each CDR3 protein has one entry. The sample shows around 250,000 distinct CDR3 sequences, about 14% of them seen only once. The TCR comes from a woman aged 40 to 55 with Graves' hyperthyroidism that later progressed to Graves' ophthalmopathy. The sequenced material came from blood.

In DNA, the CDR3 is TGTGCCAGCAGTCGAGACAGGGTAACCGGGGAGCTGTTTTTT. As protein: CASSRDRVTGELFF. V is TRBV11-2 and J is TRBJ2-2, with TRBD1 identical over 7 bases. CDR3 length: 14 residues. With 6 bases clipped from V and 5 bases from J, the junction kept 6 bases outside the gene matches. The germline V gene has CDR1 SGHAT and CDR2 FQNNGV.